This TCR beta chain originates from a study of shared clonotypes between healthy human individuals. Germline-derived CDR1 and CDR2 are MNHEY and SMNVEV (reference sequence). Losses at the gene ends were 6 bases for V and 2 bases for J; bases not matched to a gene: 8. CDR3 length equals 15 residues. This was a deep-level run. The data were produced by immunoSEQ multiplex PCR, yet TCRdb's version contains in-frame clones alone and is incomplete. The repertoire consists of approximately 720,000 clones, with about 91% occurring once and the leading ten covering 24%. CD45RO-negative, CCR7-selected cells formed the naive CD8 fraction, which excluded terminally differentiated effector memory CD45RA+ cells.

Sequences were obtained from naive CD8+ T cells sorted from blood. The TCR was taken from a young man in good health. The chain couples TRBV27 to TRBJ2-7; 9 nucleotides align to TRBD1. CDR3: CASSQGQGLAYEQYF. CDR3 DNA: TGTGCCAGCAGCCAAGGACAGGGGTTGGCCTACGAGCAGTACTTC.